This T cell receptor beta chain was captured in a study of T cells in Graves' hyperthyroidism and ophthalmopathy. Findings of the study overall: Most thyroid clonotypes expanded above 0.001 were also detected in blood.

The CDR3 totals 14 residues. Germline assignment: CDR1 KGHSH and CDR2 LQKENI. V was shortened by 2 bases and J by 3 bases, with 10 bases between the two germline ends. Amplified TCR beta CDR3 regions derived from RNA transcripts. The HTBI primer set drove a first-round RT-PCR of the TCR CDR3. TCRdb re-called the multiplex PCR reads through MiXCR, storing one row per CDR3 protein. This sample has around 420,000 distinct CDR3 sequences; 15% to 18% occur once, and the top ten carry over 7.5%. Diagnosis rested on symptoms, serum thyroxine and TRAb, thyroid ultrasound, and orbital computed tomography. This clonotype was counted many times. Its cognate antigen is unknown.

The chain is built from TRBV18 and TRBJ1-1; the D is unclear. The sequence was collected from a woman aged 18-29 years with Graves' hyperthyroidism. The sample consisted of blood. CDR3 nucleotide sequence: TGTGCCAGCTCACCAAGGTCCCAGGACACTGAAGCTTTCTTT. It codes for CASSPRSQDTEAFF.